Following are 2 T cell receptor beta chains from one sample sequenced in a study of cytomegalovirus exposure and HLA in healthy donors. Repertoires were generated with immunoSEQ multiplex PCR, while TCRdb's copy carries only in-frame clones and drops some. The table records about 67,000 clones, about 93% of them present only once. Sequenced input: PBMCs. These receptors all come from a woman in her late teens or twenties in good health and CMV-seronegative.

The chain links TRBV6-6 to TRBJ1-1; D may be TRBD1 (5 bases). The V and J ends lost 7 bases and 8 bases respectively, with 14 bases between them. CDR1 and CDR2 (germline): MNHNY, SVGAGI (reference sequence). This CDR3 spans 12 amino acids. CDR3 sequence reads: CASKVAGTEAFF. As DNA, the CDR3 is TGTGCCAGCAAAGTGGCGGGGACGGAAGCTTTCTTT.

This clone has a single count. The genes are TRBV6-6 and TRBJ1-6; the D gene is possibly TRBD1 (6 bases). The V gene lost 6 bases and the J gene lost 3 bases, with 12 bases spanning the gap. Germline assignment: CDR1 MNHNY and CDR2 SVGAGI (reference sequence). This CDR3 region has 15 residues. In DNA form, the CDR3 reads TGTGCCAGCAGGGGGGACAAGGGCTATAATTCACCCCTCCACTTT. It specifies CASRGDKGYNSPLHF.